This TCR beta chain was sequenced in a study of T cell repertoires in cytomegalovirus infection. TCRdb re-called the reads through MiXCR, storing one row per CDR3 protein. This sample has around 230,000 distinct CDR3 sequences, with roughly two fifths found just once. This clonotype turned up a few times. Its specificity is unknown. The length of the CDR3 is 14 residues. With 5 bases removed from V and 4 bases from J, the gap between germline ends came to 12 bases. Germline CDR1 and CDR2: SGHVS and FQNEAQ. V usage is TRBV7-8 and J usage is TRBJ1-5, with D unresolved. The receptor was derived from a human donor in good health (CMV status not recorded). Some clones in this sample may be carry-over from other donors' samples. The material was CD8+ T cells from cultured PBMCs, obtained from culture after CMV antigen stimulation. CDR3 protein: CASSLDGDNQPQHF. The CDR3, as DNA: TGTGCCAGCAGCCTCGACGGAGATAATCAGCCCCAGCATTTT.